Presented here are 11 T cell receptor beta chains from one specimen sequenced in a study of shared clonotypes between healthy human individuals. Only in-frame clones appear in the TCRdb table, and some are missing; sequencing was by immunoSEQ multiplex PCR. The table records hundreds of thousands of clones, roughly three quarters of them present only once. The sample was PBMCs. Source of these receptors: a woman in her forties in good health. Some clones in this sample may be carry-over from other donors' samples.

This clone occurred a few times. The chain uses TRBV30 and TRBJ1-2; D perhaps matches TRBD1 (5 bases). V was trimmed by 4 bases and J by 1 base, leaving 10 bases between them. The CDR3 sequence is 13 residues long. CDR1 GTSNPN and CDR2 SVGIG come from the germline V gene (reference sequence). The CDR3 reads CAWTPTVNYGYTF. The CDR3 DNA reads TGTGCCTGGACCCCGACAGTTAACTATGGCTACACCTTC.

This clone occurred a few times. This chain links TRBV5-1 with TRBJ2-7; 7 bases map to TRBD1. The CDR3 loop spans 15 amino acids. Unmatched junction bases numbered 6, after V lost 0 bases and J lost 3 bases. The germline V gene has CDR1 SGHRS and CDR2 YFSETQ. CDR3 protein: CASSLAPGGNYEQYF. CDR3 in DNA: TGCGCCAGCAGCTTGGCGCCAGGGGGAAACTACGAGCAGTACTTC.

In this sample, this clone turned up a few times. As DNA, the CDR3 is TGTGCCAGCAGTGGCGACGGAACCGGCGAGCAGTACTTC. It encodes CASSGDGTGEQYF. The chain has TRBV9 and TRBJ2-7, with unresolved D. The V gene lost 5 bases and the J gene lost 6 bases, with 15 bases spanning the gap. The CDR3 loop spans 13 amino acids. The germline V gene encodes CDR1 SGDLS and CDR2 YYNGEE.

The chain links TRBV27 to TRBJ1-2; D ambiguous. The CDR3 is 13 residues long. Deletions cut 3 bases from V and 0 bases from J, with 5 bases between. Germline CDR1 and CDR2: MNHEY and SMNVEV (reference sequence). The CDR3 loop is CASSFVPNYGYTF. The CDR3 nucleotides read TGTGCCAGCAGTTTTGTTCCTAACTATGGCTACACCTTC.

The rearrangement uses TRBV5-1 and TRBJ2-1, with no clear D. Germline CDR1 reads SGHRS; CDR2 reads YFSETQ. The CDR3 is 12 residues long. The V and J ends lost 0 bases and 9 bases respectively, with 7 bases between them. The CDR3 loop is CASSLGAGEQFF. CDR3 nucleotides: TGCGCCAGCAGCTTGGGGGCTGGTGAGCAGTTCTTC.

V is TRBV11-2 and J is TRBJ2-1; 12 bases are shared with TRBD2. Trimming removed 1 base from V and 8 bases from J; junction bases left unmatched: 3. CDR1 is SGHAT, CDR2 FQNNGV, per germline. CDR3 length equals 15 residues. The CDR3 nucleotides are TGTGCCAGCAGCTTAGGGACTAGCGGGACGTATGAGCAGTTCTTC. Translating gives CASSLGTSGTYEQFF.

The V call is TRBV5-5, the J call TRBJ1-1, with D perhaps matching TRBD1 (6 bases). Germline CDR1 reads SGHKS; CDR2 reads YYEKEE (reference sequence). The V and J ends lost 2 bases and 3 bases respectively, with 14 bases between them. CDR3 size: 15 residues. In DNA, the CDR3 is TGTGCCAGCAGCTTACAGGGTATTCGGGACACTGAAGCTTTCTTT. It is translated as CASSLQGIRDTEAFF. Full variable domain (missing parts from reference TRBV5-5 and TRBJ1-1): DAGVTQSPTHLIKTRGQQVTLRCSPISGHKSVSWYQQVLGQGPQFIFQYYEKEERGRGNFPDRFSARQFPNYSSELNVNALLLGDSALYLCASSLQGIRDTEAFFGQGTRLTVV.

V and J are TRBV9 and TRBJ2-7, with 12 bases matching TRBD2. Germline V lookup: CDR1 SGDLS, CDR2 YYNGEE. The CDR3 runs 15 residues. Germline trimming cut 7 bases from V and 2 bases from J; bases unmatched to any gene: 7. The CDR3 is CASVRGLAGPYEQYF. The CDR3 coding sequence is TGTGCCAGCGTTCGCGGACTAGCGGGACCCTACGAGCAGTACTTC.

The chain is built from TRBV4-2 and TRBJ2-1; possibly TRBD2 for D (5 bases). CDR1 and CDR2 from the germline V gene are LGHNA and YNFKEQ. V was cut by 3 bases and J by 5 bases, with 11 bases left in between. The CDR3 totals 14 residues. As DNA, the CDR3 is TGTGCCAGCAGCCAGTCTCGACTAAACAATGAGCAGTTCTTC. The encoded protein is CASSQSRLNNEQFF.

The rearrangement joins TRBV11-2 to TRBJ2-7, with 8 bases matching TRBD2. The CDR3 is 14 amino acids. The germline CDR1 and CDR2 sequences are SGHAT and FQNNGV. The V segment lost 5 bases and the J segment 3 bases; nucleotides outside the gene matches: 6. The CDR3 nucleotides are TGTGCCAGCAGCCCCCTGCGGGGGGTCTACGAGCAGTACTTC. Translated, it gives CASSPLRGVYEQYF.

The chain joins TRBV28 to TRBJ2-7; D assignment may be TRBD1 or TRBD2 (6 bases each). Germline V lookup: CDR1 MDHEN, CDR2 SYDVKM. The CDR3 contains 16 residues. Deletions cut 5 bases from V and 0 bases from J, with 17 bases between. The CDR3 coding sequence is TGTGCCAGCAGTCCATTAGGGGGGCGAAACTCCTACGAGCAGTACTTC. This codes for CASSPLGGRNSYEQYF.